This is a list of T cell receptor beta chains from one sample in a study of CD8+ T cells in alopecia areata. The data were produced by immunoSEQ multiplex PCR, yet TCRdb's version contains in-frame clones alone and is incomplete. In the table there are 140,000 to 150,000 clones, roughly 53% of which are singletons. This material consisted of CD4+ T cells sorted from blood, taken at week 0. The origin of the receptors is a human donor with alopecia areata. The CDR3 runs from the conserved cysteine through the conserved F or W.

j_call cdr3_length v_call cdr3_aa
TRBJ2-7 13 TRBV30 CAWSSRGHYEQYF
TRBJ2-7 15 TRBV5-1 CASSPTSGGPYEQYF
TRBJ2-2 17 TRBV7-2 CASSPFGQGAGTGELFF
TRBJ2-1 14 TRBV7-9 CASSLSGGHNEQFF
TRBJ2-3 17 TRBV2 CASSRETGGPSTDTQYF
TRBJ2-4 16 TRBV5-4 CASSLGASRLGNIQYF
TRBJ2-7 15 TRBV19 CASSMYGGDPYEQYF
TRBJ2-7 15 TRBV27 CASTYGWTASYEQYF
TRBJ2-1 17 TRBV9 CASSVSSGGAPIHEQFF
TRBJ1-5 13 TRBV29-1 CSATAGVGQPQHF
TRBJ1-2 13 TRBV2 CASLDRANYGYTF
TRBJ2-7 12 TRBV29-1 CSVGRGDYEQYF
TRBJ1-5 15 TRBV7-9 CASSFLGQVGEPQHF
TRBJ2-7 14 TRBV29-1 CSVSTPGRGGEQYF
TRBJ1-5 14 TRBV30 CAWRDTLANQPQHF